A single sample gave rise to the 8 T cell receptor beta chains below, sequenced in a study of control samples from healthy donors and cancer patients. The method was immunoSEQ multiplex PCR; TCRdb's version includes in-frame clones alone and lacks a portion of them. The sample includes about 190,000 clones, about nine tenths of them seen just once. Sequencing used blood. These TCRs come from a man aged 25-40 years in good health.

This chain connects TRBV30 to TRBJ2-1; 14 bases match TRBD2. The trim removed 0 bases at V and 7 bases at J, leaving 2 bases unmatched. The CDR3 runs to 15 residues. Germline CDR1 GTSNPN, CDR2 SVGIG (reference sequence). The DNA of the CDR3 is TGTGCCTGGAGTGTGGGACTAGCGGGGGAAAATGAGCAGTTCTTC. Amino acids: CAWSVGLAGENEQFF.

This chain connects TRBV3-1 (or the pseudogene TRBV3-2) to TRBJ1-3, with unresolved D. V lost 5 bases to trimming and J lost 2 bases, with 13 bases between them. The CDR3 contains 15 residues. CDR1 is LGHDT and CDR2 is YNNKEL in the germline V gene (reference sequence). The CDR3 is CASSAGGGPGNTIYF. In nucleotides, the CDR3 is TGTGCCAGCAGCGCGGGTGGCGGTCCTGGAAACACCATATATTTT.

This chain links TRBV6-4 with TRBJ1-1; a weak D match, TRBD1 (6 bases). Germline lookup yields CDR1 MRHNA and CDR2 SNTAGT. The ends were cut back, 6 bases at V and 3 bases at J, with 14 bases in the middle. This CDR3 has 14 residues. The CDR3 is CASRIQGRDTEAFF. The CDR3 bases are TGTGCCAGCAGGATACAGGGACGTGACACTGAAGCTTTCTTT.

This chain links TRBV24-1 with TRBJ2-7; tentative D call: TRBD1 (6 bases). Trimming left V 5 bases short and J 5 bases short, with 9 bases between. The CDR3 contains 12 residues. The germline gives CDR1 KGHDR, CDR2 SFDVKD. CDR3 DNA sequence: TGTGCCACCAGTGTTTCAGGGGACGAGCAGTACTTC. It encodes CATSVSGDEQYF.

The chain employs TRBV24-1 and TRBJ1-2; D is possibly TRBD1 (5 bases). Trimming took off 7 bases at V and 3 bases at J, with 11 bases between the two ends. This CDR3 has 13 amino acids. CDR1 KGHDR and CDR2 SFDVKD come from the germline V gene. CDR3 coding DNA: TGTGCCACCAGCTTAGGAGGGGACTATGGCTACACCTTC. Translation: CATSLGGDYGYTF.

This chain joins TRBV3-1 (or the pseudogene TRBV3-2) and TRBJ1-1; 10 bases are a match to TRBD1. In germline, CDR1 is LGHDT, CDR2 YNNKEL (reference sequence). V was pared by 3 bases and J by 4 bases, with 8 bases of the junction left unmatched. The CDR3 runs 16 residues. CDR3 amino acids: CASSHLPGQGSTEAFF. Here the CDR3 DNA reads TGTGCCAGCAGCCATCTGCCGGGACAGGGGAGCACTGAAGCTTTCTTT.

The rearrangement joins TRBV5-6 to TRBJ1-2; TRBD1 might be the D (5 bases). Trimming took off 1 base at V and 2 bases at J, with 9 bases between the two ends. This CDR3 has 14 residues. Per germline, CDR1 SGHDT and CDR2 YYEEEE. Here the CDR3 reads CASSLQGVNYGYTF. For the CDR3, the DNA is TGTGCCAGCAGCTTGCAGGGCGTCAACTATGGCTACACCTTC.

This chain joins TRBV6-4 and TRBJ2-2; 7 bases map to TRBD1. CDR1 and CDR2 from the germline V gene are MRHNA and SNTAGT. Trimming cost V 7 bases and J 6 bases; bases outside gene matches: 8. The CDR3 has 14 residues. The CDR3 DNA is TGTGCCAGCACGACCAGGGGGTCGTCCGGGGAGCTGTTTTTT. As protein: CASTTRGSSGELFF.